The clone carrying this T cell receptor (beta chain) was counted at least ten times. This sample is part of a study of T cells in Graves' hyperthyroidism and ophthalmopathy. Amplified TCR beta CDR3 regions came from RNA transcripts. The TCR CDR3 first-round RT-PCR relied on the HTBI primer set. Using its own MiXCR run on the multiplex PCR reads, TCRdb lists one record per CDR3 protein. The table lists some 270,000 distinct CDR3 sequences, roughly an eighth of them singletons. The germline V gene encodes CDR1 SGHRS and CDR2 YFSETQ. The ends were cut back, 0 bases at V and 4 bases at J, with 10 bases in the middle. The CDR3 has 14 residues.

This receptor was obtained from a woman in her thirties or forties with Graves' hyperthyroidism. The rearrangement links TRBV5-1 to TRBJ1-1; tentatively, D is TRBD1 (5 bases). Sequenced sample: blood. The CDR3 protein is CASSLASGGTEAFF. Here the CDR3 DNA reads TGCGCCAGCAGCTTGGCTTCGGGGGGCACTGAAGCTTTCTTT.